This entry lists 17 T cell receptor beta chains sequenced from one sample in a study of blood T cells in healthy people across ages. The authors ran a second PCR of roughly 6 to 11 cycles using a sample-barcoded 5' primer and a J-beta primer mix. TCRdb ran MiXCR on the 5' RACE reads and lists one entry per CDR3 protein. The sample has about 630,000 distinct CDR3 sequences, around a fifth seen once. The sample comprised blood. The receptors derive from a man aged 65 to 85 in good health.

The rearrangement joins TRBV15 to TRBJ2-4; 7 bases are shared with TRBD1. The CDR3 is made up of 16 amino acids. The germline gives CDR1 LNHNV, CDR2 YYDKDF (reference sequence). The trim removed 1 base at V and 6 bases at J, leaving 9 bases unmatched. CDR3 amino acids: CATSRGGQSGPNIQYF. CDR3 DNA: TGTGCCACCAGCAGAGGGGGACAGAGCGGCCCAAACATTCAGTACTTC.

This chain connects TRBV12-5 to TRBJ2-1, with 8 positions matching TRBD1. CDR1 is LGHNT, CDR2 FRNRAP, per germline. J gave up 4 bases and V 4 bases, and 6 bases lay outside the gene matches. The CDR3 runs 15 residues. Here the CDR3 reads CASGYKDRAYNEQFF. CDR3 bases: TGTGCTAGTGGTTATAAGGACAGGGCGTACAATGAGCAGTTCTTC.

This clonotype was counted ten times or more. CDR3 protein: CATKGQGGSGEVNEQFF. CDR3 nucleotides: TGTGCCACCAAAGGGCAGGGAGGCAGCGGGGAGGTGAATGAGCAGTTCTTC. V and J are TRBV28 and TRBJ2-1; 7 bases are a match to TRBD2. V gave up 10 bases and J gave up 7 bases; unmatched junction bases: 22. CDR1 MDHEN and CDR2 SYDVKM come from the germline V gene. This CDR3 region has 17 residues.

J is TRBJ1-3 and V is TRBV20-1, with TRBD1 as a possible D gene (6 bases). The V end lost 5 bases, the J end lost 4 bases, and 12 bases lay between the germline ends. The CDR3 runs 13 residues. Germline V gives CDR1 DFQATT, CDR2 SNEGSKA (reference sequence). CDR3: CSALGGVGNTIYF. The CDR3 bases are TGCAGTGCTCTAGGGGGTGTCGGAAACACCATATATTTT.

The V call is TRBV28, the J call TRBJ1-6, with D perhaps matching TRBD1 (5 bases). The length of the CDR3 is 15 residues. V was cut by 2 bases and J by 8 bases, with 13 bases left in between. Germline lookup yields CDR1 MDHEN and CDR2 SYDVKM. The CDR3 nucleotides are TGTGCCAGCAGTTTACGTGGGACGGTGGATTCACCCCTCCACTTT. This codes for CASSLRGTVDSPLHF.

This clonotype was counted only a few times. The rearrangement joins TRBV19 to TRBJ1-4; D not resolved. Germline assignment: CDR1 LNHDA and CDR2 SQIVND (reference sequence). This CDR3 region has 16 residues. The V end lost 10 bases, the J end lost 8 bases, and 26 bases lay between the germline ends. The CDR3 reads CAIQWGDHVEGEKLFF. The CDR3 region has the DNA TGTGCCATCCAGTGGGGAGATCATGTTGAAGGCGAAAAACTGTTTTTT.

Written as DNA, the CDR3 is TGTGCCAGCAGCCAGGGACTAGCGGGAGTTTGGACAGATACGCAGTATTTT. Translating gives CASSQGLAGVWTDTQYF. V usage is TRBV3-1 and J usage is TRBJ2-3; 14 bases fit TRBD2. Germline values: CDR1 LGHDT, CDR2 YNNKEL (reference sequence). Losses at the gene ends were 3 bases for V and 3 bases for J; bases not matched to a gene: 5. The CDR3 totals 17 residues.

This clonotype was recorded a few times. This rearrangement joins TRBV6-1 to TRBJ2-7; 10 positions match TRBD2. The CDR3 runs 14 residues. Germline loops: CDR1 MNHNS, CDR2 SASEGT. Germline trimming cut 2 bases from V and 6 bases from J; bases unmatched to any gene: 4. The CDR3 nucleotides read TGTGCCAGCAGTGAACTAGCGGGAGTGGGCGAGCAGTACTTC. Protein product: CASSELAGVGEQYF.

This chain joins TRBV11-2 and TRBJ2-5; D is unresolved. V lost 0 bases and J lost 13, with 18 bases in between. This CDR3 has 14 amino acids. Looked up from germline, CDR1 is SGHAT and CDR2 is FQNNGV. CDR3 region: CASSLEEKGPTRYF. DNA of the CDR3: TGTGCCAGCAGCTTAGAGGAAAAGGGTCCGACACGGTACTTC.

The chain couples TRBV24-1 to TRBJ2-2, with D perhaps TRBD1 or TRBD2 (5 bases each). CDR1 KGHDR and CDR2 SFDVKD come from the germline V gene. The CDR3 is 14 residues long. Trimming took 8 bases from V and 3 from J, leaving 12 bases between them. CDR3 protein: CATTGSRDTGELFF. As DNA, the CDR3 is TGTGCCACCACGGGAAGCAGGGACACCGGGGAGCTGTTTTTT.

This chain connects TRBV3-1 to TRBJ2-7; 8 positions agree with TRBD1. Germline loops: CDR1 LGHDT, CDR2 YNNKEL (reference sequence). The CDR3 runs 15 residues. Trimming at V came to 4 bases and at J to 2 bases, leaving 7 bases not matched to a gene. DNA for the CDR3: TGTGCCAGCAGCCTACCCGGACAGGGACCCTACGAGCAGTACTTC. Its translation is CASSLPGQGPYEQYF.

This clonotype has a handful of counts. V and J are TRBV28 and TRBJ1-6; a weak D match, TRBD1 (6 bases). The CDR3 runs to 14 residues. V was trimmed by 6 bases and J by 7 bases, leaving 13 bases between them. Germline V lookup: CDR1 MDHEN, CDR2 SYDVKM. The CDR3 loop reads CASRSGTSNSPLHF. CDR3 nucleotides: TGTGCCAGCAGGTCCGGGACATCGAATTCACCCCTCCACTTT. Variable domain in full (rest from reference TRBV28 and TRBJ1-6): DVKVTQSSRYLVKRTGEKVFLECVQDMDHENMFWYRQDPGLGLRLIYFSYDVKMKEKGDIPEGYSVSREKKERFSLILESASTNQTSMYLCASRSGTSNSPLHFGNGTRLTVT.

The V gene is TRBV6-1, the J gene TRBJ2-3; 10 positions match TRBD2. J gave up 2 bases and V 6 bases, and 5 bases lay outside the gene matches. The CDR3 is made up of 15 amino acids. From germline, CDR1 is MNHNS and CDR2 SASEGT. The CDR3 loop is CASRRAGGITDTQYF. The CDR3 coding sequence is TGTGCCAGCAGGAGAGCGGGAGGGATCACAGATACGCAGTATTTT.

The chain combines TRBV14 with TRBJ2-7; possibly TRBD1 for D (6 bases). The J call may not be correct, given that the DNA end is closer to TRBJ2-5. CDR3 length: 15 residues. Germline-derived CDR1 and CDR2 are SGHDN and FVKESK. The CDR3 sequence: CASSQVTGPQETQYF. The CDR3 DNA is TGTGCCAGCAGCCAAGTTACAGGGCCCCAAGAGACCCAGTACTTC.

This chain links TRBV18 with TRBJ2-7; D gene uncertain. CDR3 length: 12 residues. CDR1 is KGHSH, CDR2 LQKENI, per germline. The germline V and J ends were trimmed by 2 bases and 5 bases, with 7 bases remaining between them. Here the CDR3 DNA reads TGTGCCAGCTCACCAAACGGAAACGAGCAGTACTTC. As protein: CASSPNGNEQYF.

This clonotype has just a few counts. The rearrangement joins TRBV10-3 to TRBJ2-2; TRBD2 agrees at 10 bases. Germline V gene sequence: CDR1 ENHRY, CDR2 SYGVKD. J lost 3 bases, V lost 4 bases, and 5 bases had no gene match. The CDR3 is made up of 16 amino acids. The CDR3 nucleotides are TGTGCCATCAGTGGTGAAGCGGGAGGGTACACCGGGGAGCTGTTTTTT. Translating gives CAISGEAGGYTGELFF.

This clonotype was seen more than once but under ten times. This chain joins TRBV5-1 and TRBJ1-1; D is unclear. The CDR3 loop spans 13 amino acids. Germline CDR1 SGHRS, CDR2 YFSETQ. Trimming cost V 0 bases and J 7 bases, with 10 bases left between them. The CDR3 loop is CASSLGNGIEAFF. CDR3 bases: TGCGCCAGCAGCTTGGGCAACGGTATTGAAGCTTTCTTT.